Each of the 7 T cell receptor beta chains below was sequenced from the same sample in a study of blood T cell repertoires in COVID-19. Data came from immunoSEQ multiplex PCR; TCRdb stores just in-frame clones and leaves some out. Of roughly 260,000 clones listed, over 80% are singletons. The sequenced sample was PBMCs or T cells enriched from blood (not recorded which). The receptors here all came from a human donor in a cohort exposed to, infected with or recovered from COVID-19 (not recorded which). The donor label of this sample is uncertain.

This clone was seen only once. This chain links TRBV6-5 with TRBJ1-3; TRBD1 agrees at 7 bases. J was trimmed by 0 bases and V by 6 bases; bases with no gene match: 2. The CDR3 has 14 amino acids. CDR1 is MNHEY, CDR2 SVGAGI, per germline. CDR3 protein: CASRRDSSGNTIYF. The CDR3 DNA is TGTGCCAGCAGGAGGGACAGCTCTGGAAACACCATATATTTT.

V and J are TRBV30 and TRBJ1-2; 7 bases align to TRBD1. CDR3 size: 13 residues. CDR1 and CDR2 (germline): GTSNPN, SVGIG (reference sequence). With 1 base clipped from V and 11 bases from J, the junction kept 10 bases outside the gene matches. The CDR3 nucleotides read TGTGCCTGGAGTGCTGGACAGGCCGGGGGTTACACCTTC. Its translation is CAWSAGQAGGYTF.

This chain joins TRBV9 and TRBJ2-3; TRBD2 matches 11 bases. The J segment lost 6 bases and the V segment lost 4 bases, leaving 13 bases of the junction unmatched. This CDR3 has 17 residues. From germline, CDR1 is SGDLS and CDR2 YYNGEE. The CDR3 is CASSPGVAGGHSDTQYF. The CDR3 DNA reads TGTGCCAGCAGCCCAGGGGTAGCGGGGGGGCATTCGGATACGCAGTATTTT.

The rearrangement links TRBV25-1 to TRBJ1-1, with D possibly TRBD1 on 5 matching bases. There are 14 residues in the CDR3. V was pared by 4 bases and J by 1 base, with 10 bases between. Germline assignment: CDR1 MGHDK and CDR2 SYGVNS. Here the CDR3 reads CASSGGVANTEAFF. As DNA, the CDR3 is TGTGCCAGCAGTGGGGGGGTGGCGAACACTGAAGCTTTCTTT.

The gene calls are TRBV29-1 and TRBJ1-2; no firm D call. The ends were cut back, 3 bases at V and 8 bases at J, with 10 bases in the middle. The CDR3 is 11 amino acids. Germline V gene data show CDR1 as SQVTM and CDR2 as ANQGSEA. The CDR3 protein is CSVEAEEGYTF. The CDR3 coding sequence is TGCAGCGTTGAGGCGGAGGAAGGCTACACCTTC.

The J gene is TRBJ1-5, the V gene TRBV9; D call uncertain. The CDR3 consists of 15 residues. The germline V gene has CDR1 SGDLS and CDR2 YYNGEE. V lost 4 bases to trimming and J lost 0 bases, with 11 bases between them. The CDR3 sequence is CASSLGLNSNQPQHF. For the CDR3, the DNA is TGTGCCAGCAGCCTTGGGCTGAATAGCAATCAGCCCCAGCATTTT.

This chain links TRBV5-1 with TRBJ2-7, with TRBD1 as a possible D gene (6 bases). Germline values: CDR1 SGHRS, CDR2 YFSETQ. The CDR3 spans 14 residues. The V gene lost 0 bases and the J gene lost 3 bases, with 10 bases spanning the gap. The CDR3 nucleotides are TGCGCCAGCAGCTTGGCAACAGGGAACTACGAGCAGTACTTC. Protein: CASSLATGNYEQYF.